These 9 T cell receptor beta chains were sequenced from one sample in a study of T cells expressing NK-cell markers. TCRdb derives one entry per CDR3 protein from the 5' RACE reads, leaving out DNA. The listing contains 440,000 or so distinct CDR3 sequences. The sequenced sample was blood T cells: a sorted CD56 or NKG2C T cell subset, CD4+ or CD8+ T cells, or bulk PBMC T cells (not recorded which). The receptors were gathered from a woman between 18 and 70 years old in good health.

J is TRBJ2-3 and V is TRBV20-1. Per germline, CDR1 DFQATT and CDR2 SNEGSKA (reference sequence). There are 15 residues in the CDR3. Here the CDR3 reads CSASKSKQSTDTQYF.

The rearrangement uses TRBV12-3 or TRBV12-4 and TRBJ2-1; TCRdb gives TRBD2 as the D gene, but with no DNA this cannot be confirmed. The CDR3 runs 18 residues. CDR3 protein: CASSLESAGGRSYNEQFF.

V usage is TRBV29-1 and J usage is TRBJ2-3; TCRdb selects TRBD2, and the lack of DNA leaves this call unchecked. Germline V gene sequence: CDR1 SQVTM, CDR2 ANQGSEA. The CDR3 is made up of 16 amino acids. The CDR3 protein is CSVAGTSGGAPDTQYF.

This chain's CDR3 is CASSLLDRNNEQFF. V and J are TRBV9 and TRBJ2-1; TCRdb's D call, TRBD1, is unchecked because there is no DNA. CDR1 and CDR2 from the germline V gene are SGDLS and YYNGEE. This CDR3 has 14 residues.

The chain links TRBV5-1 to TRBJ1-1; the D gene TCRdb calls, TRBD1, cannot be checked with no DNA. Germline CDR1 and CDR2: SGHRS and YFSETQ. The CDR3 is 15 amino acids. The CDR3 protein is CASSQWVTENTEAFF.

CDR3 sequence reads: CSARDQQSYYGYTF. This chain joins TRBV20-1 and TRBJ1-2. In germline, CDR1 is DFQATT, CDR2 SNEGSKA (reference sequence). This CDR3 is 14 amino acids long.

The CDR3 loop reads CSARTANTEAFF. The chain combines TRBV29-1 with TRBJ1-1; TCRdb's D call, TRBD1, is unchecked because there is no DNA. This CDR3 is built from 12 residues. Germline V gene lookup returns CDR1 SQVTM and CDR2 ANQGSEA.

J is TRBJ2-7 and V is TRBV7-8; the D call of TRBD1 rests on TCRdb alone, since no DNA is present to check it. Germline V CDR1 and CDR2: SGHVS, FQNEAQ. CDR3 length: 13 residues. This CDR3 reads CASSPGQGATLYF.

The chain joins TRBV6-2 or TRBV6-3 to TRBJ2-7. There are 14 residues in the CDR3. In germline, CDR1 is MNHEY, CDR2 SVGEGT. The CDR3 here is CASSYWTGSYEQYF.